Below, 30 T cell receptor beta chains from the same sample are listed, as sequenced in a study of CD8 T cells in Susac syndrome (dated by TCRdb to the late 2010s). Libraries were prepared through the immunoSEQ multiplex PCR assay. RNA was extracted with the RNeasy kit and roughly 0.45 to 1 ug was reverse transcribed using random hexamers. TCRdb took the public reads, trimmed them with fastp at Q25, ran MiXCR for clone calling and kept in-frame beta chains. Rows matching on CDR3 protein sequence are summarized as one entry with the most common DNA and genes. Across this sample there are hundreds of thousands of distinct CDR3 sequences, with roughly 95% seen only once. The ten largest account for roughly 0.072% of the sample. The sequencing input was CD4+ T cells from PBMCs. These receptors were taken from a human donor with multiple sclerosis.

The V call is TRBV6-5, the J call TRBJ2-2; perhaps D is TRBD1 or TRBD2 (5 bases each). This CDR3 has 15 amino acids. Germline assignment: CDR1 MNHEY and CDR2 SVGAGI. V lost 4 bases to trimming and J lost 5 bases, with 14 bases between them. The CDR3 DNA follows: TGTGCCAGCAGTTTGACGTCAGGGACGACCGGGGAGCTGTTTTTT. It specifies CASSLTSGTTGELFF.

The rearrangement joins TRBV20-1 to TRBJ1-5, with 9 bases matching TRBD1. This CDR3 has 16 residues. The J segment lost 10 bases and the V segment lost 0 bases, leaving 13 bases of the junction unmatched. Germline V gene data show CDR1 as DFQATT and CDR2 as SNEGSKA (reference sequence). The CDR3, as DNA: TGCAGTGCTAGAGATCTGGGACAGGGTAAGACGTCCCCCCAGCATTTT. Its protein product is CSARDLGQGKTSPQHF.

This rearrangement joins TRBV9 to TRBJ1-2; D not resolved. V lost 2 bases to trimming and J lost 2 bases, with 7 bases between them. Germline CDR1 reads SGDLS; CDR2 reads YYNGEE. The CDR3 is 13 amino acids. CDR3 amino acids: CASSVADNYGYTF. The CDR3 nucleotides read TGTGCCAGCAGCGTCGCCGACAACTATGGCTACACCTTC.

The V call is TRBV6-5, the J call TRBJ1-3; D is undetermined. V was clipped by 4 bases and J by 0 bases, with 16 bases between them. This CDR3 comprises 17 residues. Germline V gene lookup returns CDR1 MNHEY and CDR2 SVGAGI. The CDR3 reads CASSSSSTASSGNTIYF. The CDR3 DNA reads TGTGCCAGCAGTTCCTCCTCGACGGCTAGCTCTGGAAACACCATATATTTT.

This chain links TRBV7-8 with TRBJ2-3; TRBD1 matches at 9 bases. Germline lookup yields CDR1 SGHVS and CDR2 FQNEAQ. V lost 5 bases and J lost 5; bases outside the gene matches: 14. The CDR3 extends over 17 amino acids. The CDR3 loop is CASSPGQGPRVGDTQYF. The DNA of the CDR3 is TGTGCCAGCAGCCCCGGACAGGGGCCGAGAGTCGGAGATACGCAGTATTTT.

The chain carries TRBV12-3 or TRBV12-4 and TRBJ2-5; the D gene is possibly TRBD2 (5 bases). Trimming took off 6 bases at V and 3 bases at J, with 11 bases between the two ends. CDR3 length: 13 residues. CDR3 bases: TGTGCCAGCAGGACCACTAGGGAAGAGACCCAGTACTTC. Translated, it gives CASRTTREETQYF.

Only one count was recorded for this clonotype. The CDR3 region has the DNA TGCAGCGTTGAAAACACAGGGGGCACTGAAGCTTTCTTT. The encoded protein is CSVENTGGTEAFF. The gene calls are TRBV29-1 and TRBJ1-1; 8 bases map to TRBD1. The CDR3 is 13 residues long. Per the germline V gene, CDR1 is SQVTM and CDR2 is ANQGSEA. With V trimmed by 2 bases and J by 4 bases, 3 bases remained unmatched.

This sequence joins TRBV27 and TRBJ2-2; TRBD1 aligns across 7 bases. Trimming at V came to 5 bases and at J to 4 bases, leaving 10 bases not matched to a gene. CDR1 and CDR2 from the germline V gene are MNHEY and SMNVEV (reference sequence). The CDR3 consists of 16 residues. The CDR3 DNA sequence: TGTGCCAGCAGTCCCTCGACAGGGATCGGCACCGGGGAGCTGTTTTTT. Its translation is CASSPSTGIGTGELFF.

The chain employs TRBV29-1 and TRBJ1-1; D might be TRBD1 (5 bases). Trimming stripped 2 bases from V and 1 base from J, with 8 bases between. Looked up from germline, CDR1 is SQVTM and CDR2 is ANQGSEA. This CDR3 region has 13 residues. Here the CDR3 reads CSVETGGNTEAFF. The DNA of the CDR3 is TGCAGCGTTGAAACGGGGGGGAACACTGAAGCTTTCTTT.

The rearrangement joins TRBV6-5 to TRBJ2-3; D unresolved. The germline CDR1 and CDR2 sequences are MNHEY and SVGAGI. This CDR3 contains 15 residues. The ends were cut back, 6 bases at V and 0 bases at J, with 13 bases in the middle. CDR3 sequence: CASSLTGPSTDTQYF. The CDR3 DNA follows: TGTGCCAGCAGCCTGACGGGCCCTAGCACAGATACGCAGTATTTT.

CDR3 nucleotides: TGCGCCAGCAGCCGGAGCGGGAGGGCTAGCACAGATACGCAGTATTTT. Its translation is CASSRSGRASTDTQYF. The genes are TRBV4-1 and TRBJ2-3, with TRBD2 matching 10 bases. Losses at the gene ends were 4 bases for V and 0 bases for J; bases not matched to a gene: 4. The CDR3 consists of 16 residues. Germline CDR1 is MGHRA and CDR2 is YSYEKL.

V usage is TRBV3-1 and J usage is TRBJ2-5; 10 bases match TRBD2. The CDR3 has 15 amino acids. The junction had 4 bases not matched to a gene; V was cut back by 1 base and J by 5 bases. Germline V lookup: CDR1 LGHDT, CDR2 YNNKEL (reference sequence). The DNA of the CDR3 is TGTGCCAGCAGCCAAGTCCCAGCGGGAGGGGAGACCCAGTACTTC. Protein sequence: CASSQVPAGGETQYF.

The gene calls are TRBV3-1 and TRBJ2-4; D gene ambiguous. The CDR3 length is 11 residues. V was clipped by 2 bases and J by 9 bases, with 5 bases between them. Germline V lookup: CDR1 LGHDT, CDR2 YNNKEL (reference sequence). The chain's CDR3 is CASSQNLIQYF. CDR3 DNA sequence: TGTGCCAGCAGCCAAAATCTCATTCAGTACTTC.

This clonotype was picked up one time. The rearrangement links TRBV4-1 to TRBJ1-3, with 8 bases that match TRBD1. J was trimmed by 1 base and V by 3 bases; bases with no gene match: 8. The CDR3 is made up of 17 amino acids. Looked up from germline, CDR1 is MGHRA and CDR2 is YSYEKL. The CDR3 reads CASSHDGTGASGNTIYF. In nucleotides, the CDR3 is TGCGCCAGCAGCCACGACGGGACAGGAGCGTCTGGAAACACCATATATTTT.

This chain connects TRBV7-3 to TRBJ1-1; no clear D. V shed 4 bases and J shed 5 bases, with 11 bases lying between them. The CDR3 runs 13 residues. CDR1 SGHTA and CDR2 FQGTGA come from the germline V gene. The CDR3 loop is CASSSIGGTEAFF. CDR3 sequence (DNA): TGTGCCAGCAGCTCCATCGGTGGGACTGAAGCTTTCTTT. Full variable domain (rest looked up from reference TRBV7-3 and TRBJ1-1): GAGVSQTPSNKVTEKGKYVELRCDPISGHTALYWYRQSLGQGPEFLIYFQGTGAADDSGLPNDRFFAVRPEGSVSTLKIQRTERGDSAVYLCASSSIGGTEAFFGQGTRLTVV.

In the case of this clonotype: One end of the junction varies from germline; a read error may be responsible. The chain has TRBV5-1 and TRBJ2-6; D is unresolved. Germline CDR1 and CDR2: SGHRS and YFSETQ. The CDR3 covers 14 residues. CDR3 nucleotides: TGTGCCAGCTCACCCGAGACTGGGGCCAACGTCCTGACTTTC. This sequence encodes CASSPETGANVLTF.

The rearrangement joins TRBV6-1 to TRBJ1-1; TRBD1 agrees at 10 bases. J gave up 1 base and V 5 bases, and 4 bases lay outside the gene matches. The CDR3 totals 15 residues. Germline CDR1 MNHNS, CDR2 SASEGT. This chain's CDR3 is CASSRDRGRNTEAFF. As DNA, the CDR3 is TGTGCCAGCAGTCGGGACAGGGGCCGGAACACTGAAGCTTTCTTT.

The V call is TRBV6-5, the J call TRBJ2-1; TRBD1 matches at 7 bases. Germline lookup yields CDR1 MNHEY and CDR2 SVGAGI. The J segment lost 6 bases and the V segment lost 5 bases, leaving 7 bases of the junction unmatched. The CDR3 consists of 14 residues. The CDR3 region is CASSDTTGFNEQFF. CDR3 DNA: TGTGCCAGCAGTGACACGACAGGGTTCAATGAGCAGTTCTTC.

The V call is TRBV7-8, the J call TRBJ2-3, with 9 bases lining up with TRBD2. Germline trimming cut 5 bases from V and 2 bases from J; bases unmatched to any gene: 11. This CDR3 has 17 residues. The germline V gene has CDR1 SGHVS and CDR2 FQNEAQ. DNA for the CDR3: TGTGCCAGCAGCAACCCCAGCGGGAGGCTACCCACAGATACGCAGTATTTT. Encoded protein: CASSNPSGRLPTDTQYF.

This chain links TRBV19 with TRBJ1-1; 7 positions agree with TRBD1. This CDR3 comprises 11 residues. The J segment lost 8 bases and the V segment lost 7 bases, leaving 4 bases of the junction unmatched. Germline V gene sequence: CDR1 LNHDA, CDR2 SQIVND (reference sequence). CDR3: CASIRGLEAFF. DNA of the CDR3: TGTGCCAGTATAAGGGGGCTCGAAGCTTTCTTT.

The chain is built from TRBV28 and TRBJ2-3; D not resolved. CDR1 MDHEN and CDR2 SYDVKM come from the germline V gene. Trimming removed 6 bases from V and 1 base from J, with 11 bases in between. There are 14 residues in the CDR3. The DNA of the CDR3 is TGTGCCAGCAGCGTGAGTGCGGGCACAGATACGCAGTATTTT. Its translation is CASSVSAGTDTQYF.

The sample holds one count of this clonotype. The chain employs TRBV13 and TRBJ1-1; 10 bases match TRBD1. Germline CDR1 PRHDT, CDR2 FYEKMQ (reference sequence). Trimming took 3 bases from V and 4 from J; bases not matched to a gene: 2. The CDR3 runs to 14 residues. The CDR3 is CASSLTGGVTEAFF. The CDR3, as DNA: TGTGCCAGCAGCTTGACAGGGGGCGTCACTGAAGCTTTCTTT.

This clonotype showed up just once. The rearrangement links TRBV20-1 to TRBJ2-3; 10 bases are shared with TRBD2. Germline lookup yields CDR1 DFQATT and CDR2 SNEGSKA (reference sequence). The CDR3 spans 13 residues. The CDR3 DNA follows: TGCAGCCCTAGCGGGGGAAGGGTCGATACGCAGTATTTT. This codes for CSPSGGRVDTQYF.

The chain couples TRBV4-2 to TRBJ2-1, with a tentative D call TRBD2 (6 bases). Trimming removed 0 bases at V and 14 bases at J, with 14 bases between. Germline V CDR1 and CDR2: LGHNA, YNFKEQ. The CDR3 contains 13 residues. The CDR3 bases are TGTGCCAGCAGCCAAGATCGAGGCGGGGTTGAGTTCTTC. Amino acid sequence: CASSQDRGGVEFF.

This clonotype was recorded once. The J gene is TRBJ2-2, the V gene TRBV6-1, with D perhaps TRBD1 (5 bases). CDR1 and CDR2 (germline): MNHNS, SASEGT. With 4 bases removed from V and 7 bases from J, the gap between germline ends came to 10 bases. This CDR3 is built from 13 residues. CDR3 protein: CASSGQRGGELFF. In nucleotides, the CDR3 is TGTGCCAGCAGTGGCCAAAGGGGCGGGGAGCTGTTTTTT.

This clonotype was found once. The gene calls are TRBV3-1 and TRBJ1-5; D is perhaps TRBD1 (5 bases). Germline values: CDR1 LGHDT, CDR2 YNNKEL (reference sequence). This CDR3 has 16 amino acids. The germline V and J ends were trimmed by 1 base and 0 bases, with 10 bases remaining between them. CDR3 protein: CASSQAGGISNQPQHF. CDR3 DNA: TGTGCCAGCAGCCAAGCGGGGGGGATTAGCAATCAGCCCCAGCATTTT.

V usage is TRBV9 and J usage is TRBJ1-2, with D unclear. The germline CDR1 and CDR2 sequences are SGDLS and YYNGEE. Trimming cost V 0 bases and J 6 bases, with 9 bases left between them. CDR3 length: 13 amino acids. Here the CDR3 DNA reads TGTGCCAGCAGCGTAGGGTCTGACCATGGCTACACCTTC. Translating gives CASSVGSDHGYTF.

In regard to this clonotype: An end of the junction differs from the germline gene, which may be a read error. The genes are TRBV7-2 and TRBJ2-1; 7 bases are shared with TRBD1. In germline, CDR1 is SGHTA, CDR2 FQGNSA. CDR3 length: 15 amino acids. The CDR3 DNA sequence: TGTGCCAGCAGCTTAGGGACAGGAGACTACAATGAGCAGTTCTTT. Protein sequence: CASSLGTGDYNEQFF. The variable domain in full, completed from reference TRBV7-2 and TRBJ2-1, reads GAGVSQSPSNKVTEKGKDVELRCDPISGHTALYWYRQSLGQGLEFLIYFQGNSAPDKSGLPSDRFSAERTGGSVSTLTIQRTQQEDSAVYLCASSLGTGDYNEQFFGPGTRLTVL.

The chain is built from TRBV7-9 and TRBJ1-2; TRBD1 might be the D (5 bases). V lost 1 base, J lost 1 base, and 7 bases lay in between. Looked up from germline, CDR1 is SEHNR and CDR2 is FQNEAQ (reference sequence). The CDR3 is made up of 14 amino acids. The CDR3 is CASSLGGNNYGYTF. CDR3 sequence (DNA): TGTGCCAGCAGCTTAGGGGGGAATAACTATGGCTACACCTTC.

This clonotype was observed a few times. The chain links TRBV2 to TRBJ2-6; 7 bases are a match to TRBD1. Trimming cost V 2 bases and J 2 bases; bases outside gene matches: 0. The CDR3 is 15 amino acids. Germline CDR1 is SNHLY and CDR2 is FYNNEI. The CDR3 DNA reads TGTGCCAGCAGTGAAACAGGGGCTGGGGCCAACGTCCTGACTTTC. Translation gives CASSETGAGANVLTF.